These 21 T cell receptor beta chains came from one sample sequenced in a study of blood T cell repertoires in COVID-19. The assay was immunoSEQ multiplex PCR, and TCRdb's table has in-frame clones only and misses some. In the table there are fewer than 250,000 clones, around 90% of which are singletons. The material sequenced was peripheral blood. The receptor set was obtained from a man aged 30-40 years with acute or convalescent COVID-19.

The V gene is TRBV3-1 (or the pseudogene TRBV3-2), the J gene TRBJ2-2; possible D gene TRBD2, 6 bases. CDR3 length: 14 residues. V was pared by 4 bases and J by 0 bases, with 6 bases between. The germline V gene has CDR1 LGHDT and CDR2 YNNKEL (reference sequence). The CDR3 DNA sequence: TGTGCCAGCAGCCGCGGGGCGAACACCGGGGAGCTGTTTTTT. As protein: CASSRGANTGELFF.

This chain links TRBV7-2 with TRBJ2-7; TRBD2 agrees at 9 bases. This CDR3 region has 14 residues. Trimming cost V 4 bases and J 6 bases; bases outside gene matches: 7. Germline V gene lookup returns CDR1 SGHTA and CDR2 FQGNSA. This chain's CDR3 is CASSSPGLALEQYF. The CDR3 nucleotides read TGTGCCAGCAGCTCCCCGGGACTAGCTCTCGAGCAGTACTTC.

The gene calls are TRBV5-4 and TRBJ2-7, with 10 bases matching TRBD2. The V gene's germline CDR1 is SGHNT and CDR2 YYREEE (reference sequence). J lost 0 bases, V lost 0 bases, and 6 bases had no gene match. The CDR3 is 17 residues long. CDR3 protein: CASSLERAGGPSYEQYF. Written as DNA, the CDR3 is TGTGCCAGCAGCTTGGAGCGAGCGGGAGGGCCCTCCTACGAGCAGTACTTC. Together with reference TRBV5-4 and TRBJ2-7, the CDR3 gives the full variable domain: ETGVTQSPTHLIKTRGQQVTLRCSSQSGHNTVSWYQQALGQGPQFIFQYYREEENGRGNFPPRFSGLQFPNYSSELNVNALELDDSALYLCASSLERAGGPSYEQYFGPGTRLTVT.

This chain joins TRBV19 and TRBJ2-1; 11 nucleotides align to TRBD2. Trimming at V came to 3 bases and at J to 10 bases, leaving 17 bases not matched to a gene. The CDR3 length is 18 residues. The germline gives CDR1 LNHDA, CDR2 SQIVND (reference sequence). The CDR3 nucleotides are TGTGCCAGTAGTATGGGCGCGGGACTAGCGGTTTTTCGTTGGGAGCAGTTCTTC. Its protein product is CASSMGAGLAVFRWEQFF.

This clone has a handful of counts. The chain joins TRBV28 to TRBJ1-4, with 7 nucleotides matching TRBD1. The CDR3 runs 15 residues. Germline V gene sequence: CDR1 MDHEN, CDR2 SYDVKM. With 6 bases clipped from V and 7 bases from J, the junction kept 11 bases outside the gene matches. CDR3 sequence reads: CASSYPTGYSEKLFF. In DNA, the CDR3 is TGTGCCAGCAGCTACCCGACAGGGTACAGTGAAAAACTGTTTTTT.

This chain uses TRBV7-9 with TRBJ1-6; 8 bases line up with TRBD1. Germline V gene lookup returns CDR1 SEHNR and CDR2 FQNEAQ (reference sequence). CDR3 length: 15 residues. V was clipped by 5 bases and J by 5 bases; unmatched bases: 5. The CDR3 sequence is CASSPTGANNSPLHF. The CDR3 DNA is TGTGCCAGCAGCCCGACAGGGGCTAATAATTCACCCCTCCACTTT. Using reference TRBV7-9 and TRBJ1-6 for the parts outside the CDR3, the full variable domain is DTGVSQNPRHKITKRGQNVTFRCDPISEHNRLYWYRQTLGQGPEFLTYFQNEAQLEKSRLLSDRFSAERPKGSFSTLEIQRTEQGDSAMYLCASSPTGANNSPLHFGNGTRLTVT.

V usage is TRBV5-1 and J usage is TRBJ2-1, with 9 bases fitting TRBD2. V trimming: 3 bases; J trimming: 4 bases; junction bases outside the gene matches: 8. This CDR3 has 16 residues. Germline V lookup: CDR1 SGHRS, CDR2 YFSETQ. CDR3: CASSSLAGVGYNEQFF. As DNA, the CDR3 is TGCGCCAGCAGCTCCTTAGCGGGAGTAGGGTACAATGAGCAGTTCTTC.

V is TRBV10-3 and J is TRBJ2-7; tentative D call: TRBD2 (5 bases). Germline assignment: CDR1 ENHRY and CDR2 SYGVKD. Trimming shortened V by 3 bases and J by 3 bases, and 12 bases separated the two germline ends. The CDR3 spans 14 residues. The CDR3: CAISEGGGYYEQYF. The CDR3 bases are TGTGCCATCAGTGAAGGCGGAGGTTACTACGAGCAGTACTTC.

This chain uses TRBV18 with TRBJ2-3; 11 bases are shared with TRBD1. The CDR3 runs to 16 residues. V shed 3 bases, J shed 3 bases, and the junction held 5 bases outside the gene matches. Germline V gene lookup returns CDR1 KGHSH and CDR2 LQKENI. CDR3 bases: TGTGCCAGCTCACCCTCCGGGACAGGGGGGACAGATACGCAGTATTTT. It is translated as CASSPSGTGGTDTQYF. Supplemented by reference TRBV18 and TRBJ2-3, the full variable domain reads NAGVMQNPRHLVRRRGQEARLRCSPMKGHSHVYWYRQLPEEGLKFMVYLQKENIIDESGMPKERFSAEFPKEGPSILRIQQVVRGDSAAYFCASSPSGTGGTDTQYFGPGTRLTVL.

This chain links TRBV7-3 with TRBJ2-3; 8 nucleotides line up with TRBD1. The CDR3 totals 15 residues. Germline V CDR1 and CDR2: SGHTA, FQGTGA. V gave up 5 bases and J gave up 3 bases; unmatched junction bases: 7. CDR3 in amino acids: CASSDGQGKTDTQYF. The CDR3 DNA reads as TGTGCCAGCAGCGACGGACAGGGAAAGACAGATACGCAGTATTTT.

The chain links TRBV6-2 or TRBV6-3 to TRBJ1-4; D not resolved. Trimming shortened V by 5 bases and J by 0 bases, and 7 bases separated the two germline ends. This CDR3 comprises 14 residues. Germline loops: CDR1 MNHEY, CDR2 SVGEGT. CDR3 sequence reads: CASSVLATNEKLFF. In nucleotides, the CDR3 is TGTGCCAGCAGTGTTCTTGCAACTAATGAAAAACTGTTTTTT.

The J gene is TRBJ2-1, the V gene TRBV6-6; tentative D call: TRBD2 (6 bases). The germline gives CDR1 MNHNY, CDR2 SVGAGI (reference sequence). This CDR3 comprises 13 residues. Trimming left V 6 bases short and J 6 bases short, with 12 bases between. CDR3 nucleotides: TGTGCCAGCAGCTTCGGAGGGGTCAATGAGCAGTTCTTC. Translating it yields CASSFGGVNEQFF.

The chain employs TRBV29-1 and TRBJ2-7, with D uncertain. Germline V lookup: CDR1 SQVTM, CDR2 ANQGSEA. V was cut by 6 bases and J by 0 bases, with 12 bases left in between. The CDR3 runs 13 residues. CDR3 sequence reads: CSVGLTSSYEQYF. DNA of the CDR3: TGCAGCGTAGGCCTGACAAGCTCCTACGAGCAGTACTTC.

J is TRBJ1-4 and V is TRBV30; D perhaps matches TRBD1 (6 bases). The CDR3 runs 16 residues. V was cut by 3 bases and J by 5 bases, with 19 bases left in between. CDR1 is GTSNPN and CDR2 is SVGIG in the germline V gene (reference sequence). The CDR3: CAWRGAPGRLNEKLFF. The CDR3 coding sequence is TGTGCCTGGAGGGGGGCTCCGGGACGGCTAAATGAAAAACTGTTTTTT.

V is TRBV4-2 and J is TRBJ2-1; 12 nucleotides agree with TRBD2. Losses at the gene ends were 0 bases for V and 5 bases for J; bases not matched to a gene: 5. CDR1 and CDR2 (germline): LGHNA, YNFKEQ. This CDR3 comprises 17 residues. CDR3 sequence (DNA): TGTGCCAGCAGCCAAGATGGGACTAGCGGGTCCGACAATGAGCAGTTCTTC. Its translation is CASSQDGTSGSDNEQFF.

The chain couples TRBV29-1 to TRBJ1-2; 9 positions match TRBD1. Germline CDR1 SQVTM, CDR2 ANQGSEA. The CDR3 loop spans 10 amino acids. V shed 6 bases and J 13 bases; nucleotides not matched to a gene: 6. CDR3 residues: CSVNGQGFTF. The DNA for the CDR3 is TGCAGCGTGAACGGACAGGGGTTCACCTTC.

The V gene is TRBV24-1, the J gene TRBJ1-5; TRBD1 might be the D (6 bases). Trimming took 8 bases from V and 7 from J, leaving 14 bases between them. The CDR3 extends over 13 amino acids. Germline V gives CDR1 KGHDR, CDR2 SFDVKD. The CDR3 DNA reads as TGTGCCACCACGGGGGGGCCAGACCAGCCCCAGCATTTT. It translates to CATTGGPDQPQHF.

The chain uses TRBV2 and TRBJ2-2; 7 bases are a match to TRBD2. Losses at the gene ends were 2 bases for V and 5 bases for J; bases not matched to a gene: 11. CDR1 is SNHLY, CDR2 FYNNEI, per germline. The CDR3 spans 17 residues. The CDR3 DNA is TGTGCCAGCAGTGAAAGGCGGGAGTGGTTTCGGACCGGGGAGCTGTTTTTT. Its translation: CASSERREWFRTGELFF.

The rearrangement links TRBV28 to TRBJ1-5; D gene ambiguous. The CDR3 extends over 13 amino acids. The germline CDR1 and CDR2 sequences are MDHEN and SYDVKM. V lost 6 bases, J lost 7 bases, and 13 bases lay in between. CDR3: CASSPSRIQPQHF. CDR3 nucleotides: TGTGCCAGCAGCCCCTCCAGAATCCAGCCCCAGCATTTT.

This chain links TRBV11-3 with TRBJ2-3, with a tentative D call TRBD2 (5 bases). The CDR3 contains 15 residues. The germline V and J ends were trimmed by 5 bases and 2 bases, with 14 bases remaining between them. The germline V gene has CDR1 SGHNT and CDR2 YENEEA. The CDR3 reads CASSPSRGSTDTQYF. The CDR3, as DNA: TGTGCCAGCAGCCCCTCCCGGGGATCCACAGATACGCAGTATTTT.

The chain has TRBV3-1 (or the pseudogene TRBV3-2) and TRBJ2-7; 10 positions match TRBD1. The germline gives CDR1 LGHDT, CDR2 YNNKEL (reference sequence). This CDR3 spans 14 amino acids. V was pared by 4 bases and J by 3 bases, with 3 bases of the junction left unmatched. CDR3 coding DNA: TGTGCCAGCAGCCCGCGGACAGGGGGCTACGAGCAGTACTTC. It specifies CASSPRTGGYEQYF.